What follows is one T cell receptor beta chain and its context. Its target is not known. The data originate from a study of identical twins. Study outcomes and limitations: Beta out-of-frame sequences displayed a weaker excess of sharing between twins.

Germline CDR1 MGHRA, CDR2 YSYEKL. V lost 1 base to trimming and J lost 0 bases, with 12 bases between them. CDR3 length: 16 amino acids. TCRdb passed the 5' RACE reads through MiXCR, listing each CDR3 protein once. The data show fewer than 250,000 distinct CDR3 sequences, 7.5% seen once. The same sample was also used in a study of yellow fever vaccine responses in identical twins.

This chain connects TRBV4-1 to TRBJ1-1; D is undetermined. The sequencing sample was made of CD8+ T cells sorted from blood. This receptor was identified in a woman aged 18-30 years in good health. In DNA, the CDR3 is TGCGCCAGCAGCCAAGCGATCCACCAGGTGAACACTGAAGCTTTCTTT. Its protein product is CASSQAIHQVNTEAFF.